This TCR beta chain was sequenced in a study of blood T cell repertoires in COVID-19. About the research overall: Donors in the United States, Italy and Spain gave samples during acute or convalescent COVID-19. PBMCs, B-cell-depleted T cells, or T cells were the source of the cDNA or gDNA that made up the material.

V was pared by 10 bases and J by 0 bases, with 7 bases between. Germline V lookup: CDR1 SNHLY, CDR2 FYNNEI. CDR3 length equals 12 residues. In the study's own analysis: Amplified reference gene primers provided the basis for estimating nucleated cell counts. Profiling relied on immunoSEQ multiplex PCR, and the TCRdb table lists in-frame clones only, not all of them. V, J and clone size were drawn from that table, and D and trimming were deduced from the DNA. The sample records a few hundred thousand clones, about four fifths being singletons. The V gene is TRBV2, the J gene TRBJ1-3; D gene uncertain. Sequences were obtained from peripheral blood. This TCR came from a woman younger than 30 with acute or convalescent COVID-19. CDR3 protein: CATSLSGNTIYF. CDR3 bases: TGTGCCACCAGCCTCTCTGGAAACACCATATATTTT.